This T cell receptor (beta chain) was sequenced during a study of OX40 agonist ivuxolimab in advanced cancers. The CDR3 loop spans 13 amino acids. V gave up 5 bases and J gave up 4 bases, with 11 bases separating them. Germline values: CDR1 SEHNR, CDR2 FQNEAQ (reference sequence). Measured with immunoSEQ multiplex PCR; TCRdb has only the in-frame clones, and not every one. The table lists tens of thousands of clones, roughly 84% of them singletons. V gene TRBV7-9 combines with J gene TRBJ1-2; D not certain. Sequenced material: CD4+ or CD8+ T cells sorted from blood, taken in a trial of the OX40 agonist ivuxolimab. This sequence originates from an adult with an advanced solid tumor such as melanoma, head and neck, liver or kidney cancer. CDR3 sequence reads: CASSPVEGYGYTF. In nucleotides, the CDR3 is TGTGCCAGCAGCCCGGTAGAGGGCTATGGCTACACCTTC. Full variable domain (remainder filled in from reference TRBV7-9 and TRBJ1-2): DTGVSQNPRHKITKRGQNVTFRCDPISEHNRLYWYRQTLGQGPEFLTYFQNEAQLEKSRLLSDRFSAERPKGSFSTLEIQRTEQGDSAMYLCASSPVEGYGYTFGSGTRLTVV.